This TCR beta chain appears in the sequencing data of a study of PD-1 blockade in mismatch repair-deficient tumors. Study-level background: Enrolled about 2013-2016, patients had progressing, pretreated mismatch repair-deficient cancers of 12 to 13 types.

Comments on this clone: Other DNA sequences in this specimen translate into the identical CDR3.

TCRdb's table, derived via immunoSEQ multiplex PCR, lists solely in-frame clones and lacks some. The sample gives around 48,000 clones, approximately 78% of which show up once; over 3% is in the top ten. This CDR3 region has 13 residues. Looked up from germline, CDR1 is LNHNV and CDR2 is YYDKDF (reference sequence). Trimming took off 3 bases at V and 10 bases at J, with 15 bases between the two ends. The sample here was peripheral blood, taken 4 weeks after starting pembrolizumab. The V and J genes are TRBV15 and TRBJ1-2; no clear D gene. The source is an adult with mismatch repair-deficient cancer. The CDR3 here is CATSRDSQLDYTF. The CDR3 DNA reads as TGTGCCACCAGCAGGGATAGTCAGCTCGACTACACCTTC.